This TCR beta chain was identified during a study of blood T cell repertoires in COVID-19. At the level of the study: Sample material is recorded as cDNA or gDNA derived from T cells, B-cell-depleted T cells, or PBMCs.

The CDR3 loop spans 15 amino acids. Germline CDR1 reads WNHNN; CDR2 reads SYGVQD (reference sequence). V shed 6 bases and J shed 3 bases, with 17 bases lying between them. The method was immunoSEQ multiplex PCR; TCRdb's version includes in-frame clones alone and lacks a portion of them. The data show some 340,000 clones, 85% to 95% seen once. The sequencing input was PBMCs or T cells enriched from blood (not recorded which). This clonotype was obtained from a woman in her 30s who had been exposed to COVID-19. The chain has TRBV10-1 and TRBJ1-2; TRBD1 might be the D (6 bases). The CDR3, as DNA: TGCGCCAGCAGCCCTAGACAGGATCACGACTATGGCTACACCTTC. Translating gives CASSPRQDHDYGYTF.